This T cell receptor beta chain was identified during a study of T cell changes during pregnancy in multiple sclerosis. Profiling relied on immunoSEQ multiplex PCR, and the TCRdb table lists in-frame clones only, not all of them. The data contain about 80,000 clones, around 91% of them seen just once; the ten biggest clones take up approximately 2%. This clone was recorded once. Trimming took 0 bases from V and 8 from J; bases not matched to a gene: 11. This CDR3 is 17 amino acids long. Germline loops: CDR1 LGHNA, CDR2 YSLEER. The sequencing used peripheral blood, collected before pregnancy. The chain is built from TRBV4-3 and TRBJ2-1, with 9 positions matching TRBD2. This TCR derives from a female donor with multiple sclerosis, enrolled in a pregnancy study. The DNA of the CDR3 is TGCGCCAGCAGCCAAGATGTACGGCGGGGGGGCCTGGATGAGCAGTTCTTC. Encoded protein: CASSQDVRRGGLDEQFF.